Listed here is a single TCR beta chain. This sample is part of a study of blood T cell repertoires in COVID-19. Study in general: From T cells, B-cell-depleted T cells, or PBMCs came the material, which was cDNA or gDNA.

Under the authors' procedure: Quantification of nucleated cells was approximated via reference gene primer amplification. Profiled with immunoSEQ multiplex PCR; TCRdb holds only in-frame clones, not every one. From that table come the V and J calls and clone size; the DNA was used to work out D and trimming. The sample includes about 170,000 clones, around 90% of them seen just once. This receptor was identified in a woman older than 75 with COVID-19, enrolled during active disease. The sequencing sample was made of peripheral blood.

The CDR3 here is CASSQTYGDQNIQYF. CDR3 sequence (DNA): TGTGCCAGCTCACAAACCTACGGAGACCAAAACATTCAGTACTTC. The chain joins TRBV18 to TRBJ2-4; no clear D gene. The CDR3 runs to 15 residues. Trimming cost V 4 bases and J 5 bases, with 15 bases left between them. Per the germline V gene, CDR1 is KGHSH and CDR2 is LQKENI.